The T cell receptor (beta chain) under discussion was sequenced for a study of cytomegalovirus exposure and HLA in healthy donors. Study overall: The approximately 670 first-cohort repertoires shared a platform with the roughly 110 validation repertoires, as reported in a later analysis. Study-wide results and limits: Among TCR sequences, most were rare, though some public TCRs appeared in many donors. Cytomegalovirus association was listed for 150 or so TCR beta chains.

Concerning this clone: The antigen is undetermined.

Data came from immunoSEQ multiplex PCR; TCRdb stores just in-frame clones and leaves some out. The table includes about 98,000 clones, over 75% detected once. Per germline, CDR1 SGHTA and CDR2 FQGTGA. This CDR3 region has 14 residues. V was clipped by 2 bases and J by 5 bases; unmatched bases: 3. The chain couples TRBV7-3 to TRBJ1-1, with 9 bases matching TRBD1. The receptor was isolated from a young man in good health and CMV-seropositive. The sequenced sample was PBMCs. The CDR3 here is CASSLGTGKTEAFF. CDR3 in DNA: TGTGCCAGCAGCTTAGGGACAGGGAAGACTGAAGCTTTCTTT. Full variable domain (rest looked up from reference TRBV7-3 and TRBJ1-1): GAGVSQTPSNKVTEKGKYVELRCDPISGHTALYWYRQSLGQGPEFLIYFQGTGAADDSGLPNDRFFAVRPEGSVSTLKIQRTERGDSAVYLCASSLGTGKTEAFFGQGTRLTVV.